This T cell receptor (beta chain) was sequenced for a study of T cell responses to AZD1222 COVID-19 vaccine. Study-wide findings and caveats: Epitopes outside B.1.351 and B.1.1.7 mutated regions reportedly drew nearly half of spike TCRs.

TCRdb's table, derived via immunoSEQ multiplex PCR, lists solely in-frame clones and lacks some. Found here are 180,000 or so clones, about 90% of them singletons; the top ten hold under 1.5%. There are 15 residues in the CDR3. V was trimmed by 0 bases and J by 5 bases, leaving 13 bases between them. Germline CDR1 and CDR2: SGHAT and FQNNGV. Comment on this clone: The antigen is undetermined.

The TCR was taken from an adult who received the AZD1222 COVID-19 vaccine. Sample: peripheral blood, taken 28 days after the second AZD1222 dose. V gene TRBV11-2 combines with J gene TRBJ1-2; perhaps TRBD1 as D (6 bases). In DNA, the CDR3 is TGTGCCAGCAGCTTAGATAAGGGAGGGGGTTATGGCTACACCTTC. Its translation: CASSLDKGGGYGYTF. Using reference TRBV11-2 and TRBJ1-2 for the parts outside the CDR3, the full variable domain is EAGVAQSPRYKIIEKRQSVAFWCNPISGHATLYWYQQILGQGPKLLIQFQNNGVVDDSQLPKDRFSAERLKGVDSTLKIQPAKLEDSAVYLCASSLDKGGGYGYTFGSGTRLTVV.